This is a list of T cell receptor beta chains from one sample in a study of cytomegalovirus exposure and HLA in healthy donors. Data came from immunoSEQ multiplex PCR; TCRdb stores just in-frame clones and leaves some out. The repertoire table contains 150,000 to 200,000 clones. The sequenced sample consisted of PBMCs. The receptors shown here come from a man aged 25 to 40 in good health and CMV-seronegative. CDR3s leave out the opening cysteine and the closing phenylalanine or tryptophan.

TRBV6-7 ASTNLGTGVDYGYT
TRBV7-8 ASSAGSGRAGDTQY
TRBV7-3 ASSLNRGNTEAF
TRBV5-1 ASSLEQGGTEAF
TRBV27 ASSFRSQGLTGANVLT
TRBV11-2 ASSLVRDEQY
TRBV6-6 ASMGGLGNQPQH
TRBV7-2 ASSYPGGGEQF
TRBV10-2 ASSNRDLNTEAF
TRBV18 ASSRGQPNTEAF
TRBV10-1 ASSENRRLAGDSYNEQF
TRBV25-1 ASSQGGSDNQPQH
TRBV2 ASRADRNTYEQY
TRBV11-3 ASSLPGSYYEQY
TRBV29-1 SAQPGTGTDTQY
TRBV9 ASSVGAVGNQPQH
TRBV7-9 ASSSEYRISTEAF
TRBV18 ASSPALGEVVNYGYT
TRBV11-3 ASSLIKPSGVYNEQF
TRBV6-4 ASSDSSSAGMGAGELF
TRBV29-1 SVGTGRVYEQY
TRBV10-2 ASETLGQGYNEQF
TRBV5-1 ASSSLQGGQEKLF
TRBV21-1 ASSIRDRVDGYT
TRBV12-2 ASRSPLEGGVDTQY
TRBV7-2 ASSLVWTGGVAF
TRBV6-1 ASSGWSPDTQY
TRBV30 AWSPKPGTGEGYT
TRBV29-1 SVEDVASGLSYEQY
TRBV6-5 ASSYSRGGASGYT
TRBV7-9 ASSLESEQY
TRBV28 ASSLITGLRETQY
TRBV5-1 ASTTLQATNTEAF
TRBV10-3 AISDNTGGHTEAF
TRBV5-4 ASSLVGGGEESQY
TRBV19 ASSAGLAHGELF
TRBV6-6 ASSSRDGPGGAF
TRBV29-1 SVEIAGGADTQY
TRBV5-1 ASSFGTEIYEQY
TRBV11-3 ASSLPGYNEQF
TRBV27 ASSFWDRVSYEQY
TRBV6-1 ASSEGRPSVPYEQY
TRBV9 ASSDTGTGYNEQF
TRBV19 ASSIQAGQTISYEQY
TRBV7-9 ASSLALGRNTEAF
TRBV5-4 AQKTGGSTDTQY
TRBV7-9 ASSLTGGMSNPF
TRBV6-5 ASSWTGDSYEQY
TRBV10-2 ASSDGGSGFYNEQF
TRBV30 AWSRDRGYYGYT
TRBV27 ASSLSGAGNTIY
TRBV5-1 ASSLGGQSYNEQF
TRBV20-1 VGQNYGYT
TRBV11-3 ASSLGIDRRAGELF
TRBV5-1 ASSFITGGQETQY
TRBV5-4 ASSLISGSSYEQY
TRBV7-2 ASSPRSAGGTDTQY
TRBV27 ASSNTGGRAGELF
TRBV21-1 ASSKEGLVPYEQY